Below, 21 T cell receptor beta chains from the same sample are listed, as sequenced in a study of T cells in Graves' hyperthyroidism and ophthalmopathy. Amplified regions were TCR beta CDR3 sequences from RNA transcripts. Using the HTBI primer set, a first-round RT-PCR was run on the TCR CDR3. TCRdb recomputed calls from the multiplex PCR reads with MiXCR, one row per CDR3 protein. The top ten hold about an eighth of the sample, which has 700,000 or so distinct CDR3 sequences, more than 12% seen once. Sequencing used blood. Every receptor here comes from a woman in her fifties or sixties with Graves' ophthalmopathy.

This clonotype was seen many times. The genes are TRBV6-2 or TRBV6-3 and TRBJ2-1; no definite D call. V dropped 7 bases and J dropped 0 bases, with 16 bases sitting between them. Looked up from germline, CDR1 is MNHEY and CDR2 is SVGEGT. This CDR3 has 16 amino acids. CDR3 nucleotide sequence: TGTGCCAGCACTAGTCGACAAGCAGGCTCCTACAATGAGCAGTTCTTC. It translates to CASTSRQAGSYNEQFF.

The chain uses TRBV6-2 or TRBV6-3 and TRBJ1-2; D gene unclear. The CDR3 contains 12 residues. CDR1 is MNHEY and CDR2 is SVGEGT in the germline V gene. With 6 bases removed from V and 7 bases from J, the gap between germline ends came to 12 bases. The CDR3 DNA is TGTGCCAGCAGCCCGAGCCACTGTGGCTACACCTTC. It codes for CASSPSHCGYTF.

At least ten counts were recorded for this clonotype. V is TRBV29-1 and J is TRBJ2-2, with TRBD2 identical over 11 bases. The CDR3 consists of 15 residues. Trimming at V came to 3 bases and at J to 4 bases, leaving 4 bases not matched to a gene. Germline V lookup: CDR1 SQVTM, CDR2 ANQGSEA. The CDR3 loop is CSVDFGTSGTGELFF. In nucleotides, the CDR3 is TGCAGCGTTGACTTCGGGACTAGCGGCACCGGGGAGCTGTTTTTT.

This clonotype was observed many times. V gene TRBV6-5 combines with J gene TRBJ1-5; 8 bases match TRBD1. Germline-derived CDR1 and CDR2 are MNHEY and SVGAGI. V lost 2 bases to trimming and J lost 3 bases; unmatched junction nucleotides: 3. The CDR3 spans 15 residues. CDR3 protein: CASSYMDRANQPQHF. DNA of the CDR3: TGTGCCAGCAGTTACATGGACAGGGCCAATCAGCCCCAGCATTTT.

The sample holds a few counts of this clonotype. The chain is built from TRBV20-1 and TRBJ2-5, with 8 bases identical to TRBD2. The V and J ends lost 6 bases and 9 bases, in that order; junction bases with no gene match: 18. This CDR3 spans 15 amino acids. In germline, CDR1 is DFQATT, CDR2 SNEGSKA (reference sequence). The CDR3 DNA sequence: TGCAGTGCCCATAGGGGGATAGACTCCGGGGGGGCCCAGTACTTC. It codes for CSAHRGIDSGGAQYF.

In this sample, this clonotype turned up a few times. The V gene is TRBV7-3, the J gene TRBJ1-2, with D perhaps matching TRBD1 (5 bases). Per germline, CDR1 SGHTA and CDR2 FQGTGA. The CDR3 sequence is 14 residues long. The ends were cut back, 6 bases at V and 4 bases at J, with 15 bases in the middle. The CDR3: CASSQEGRGYGYTF. As DNA, the CDR3 is TGTGCCAGCAGTCAGGAGGGGCGAGGCTATGGCTACACCTTC.

The chain recombines TRBV29-1 with TRBJ2-1; 14 positions agree with TRBD2. The CDR3 runs to 18 residues. Germline loops: CDR1 SQVTM, CDR2 ANQGSEA. V lost 6 bases, J lost 0 bases, and 10 bases stayed unmatched. CDR3 DNA sequence: TGCAGCGTCAGACCGGGACTAGCGGGAGCGAGCTCCTACAATGAGCAGTTCTTC. It specifies CSVRPGLAGASSYNEQFF.

This clonotype was recorded many times. The V gene is TRBV7-2, the J gene TRBJ2-3; tentatively, D is TRBD2 (6 bases). Trimming pared 3 bases from V and 9 bases from J, leaving 13 bases between. Germline loops: CDR1 SGHTA, CDR2 FQGNSA. The CDR3 is 13 amino acids. CDR3: CASSFDAGTTQYF. The CDR3 bases are TGTGCCAGCAGCTTTGACGCGGGAACCACGCAGTATTTT.

The V call is TRBV20-1, the J call TRBJ2-7; 11 bases match TRBD1. The CDR3 covers 15 residues. Germline V CDR1 and CDR2: DFQATT, SNEGSKA (reference sequence). V gave up 6 bases and J gave up 7 bases; unmatched junction bases: 14. CDR3 nucleotides: TGCAGTGCCAGGGGAGGACGGACAGGGGGCTATGAGCAGTACTTC. This translates into CSARGGRTGGYEQYF.

At least ten counts were recorded for this clonotype. The chain is built from TRBV12-3 or TRBV12-4 and TRBJ2-7, with 8 bases identical to TRBD2. The CDR3 extends over 15 amino acids. V shed 5 bases, J shed 3 bases, and the junction held 9 bases outside the gene matches. The CDR3 coding sequence is TGTGCCAGCAGTCCCAGGACTAGCAGAAACTACGAGCAGTACTTC. Translated: CASSPRTSRNYEQYF.

This chain links TRBV6-5 with TRBJ1-6; D is undetermined. In germline, CDR1 is MNHEY, CDR2 SVGAGI. Deletions cut 2 bases from V and 8 bases from J, with 7 bases between. The CDR3 contains 13 residues. This chain's CDR3 is CASSYIKDSPLHF. As DNA, the CDR3 is TGTGCCAGCAGTTACATCAAAGATTCACCCCTCCACTTT.

The sample holds a few counts of this clonotype. The CDR3 DNA sequence: TGCAGTGCTAGAATTAGCGGGAGTTTCCACGAGCAGTACTTC. It specifies CSARISGSFHEQYF. V gene TRBV20-1 combines with J gene TRBJ2-7, with 9 bases aligning to TRBD2. The CDR3 consists of 14 residues. Losses at the gene ends were 2 bases for V and 5 bases for J; bases not matched to a gene: 7. Germline-derived CDR1 and CDR2 are DFQATT and SNEGSKA (reference sequence).

This clonotype was detected ten times or more. V usage is TRBV7-9 and J usage is TRBJ2-1; D not certain. CDR1 SEHNR and CDR2 FQNEAQ come from the germline V gene (reference sequence). The length of the CDR3 is 17 residues. Trimming took 2 bases from V and 2 from J, leaving 16 bases between them. CDR3 in DNA: TGTGCCAGCAGCTTATATCTGGGCGTAAACGCCTACAATGAGCAGTTCTTC. Its translation is CASSLYLGVNAYNEQFF. The variable domain in full, with the rest retrieved from reference TRBV7-9 and TRBJ2-1, is DTGVSQNPRHKITKRGQNVTFRCDPISEHNRLYWYRQTLGQGPEFLTYFQNEAQLEKSRLLSDRFSAERPKGSFSTLEIQRTEQGDSAMYLCASSLYLGVNAYNEQFFGPGTRLTVL.

This clonotype was seen at least ten times. The chain couples TRBV14 to TRBJ2-3; 9 bases are a match to TRBD2. Germline-derived CDR1 and CDR2 are SGHDN and FVKESK. This CDR3 has 17 amino acids. The J segment lost 5 bases and the V segment lost 3 bases, leaving 12 bases of the junction unmatched. For the CDR3, the DNA is TGTGCCAGCAGCCACAACCGCCTCGGACTAGCGAGAGATACGCAGTATTTT. Its protein product is CASSHNRLGLARDTQYF.

This clonotype was seen at least ten times. This chain connects TRBV7-3 to TRBJ2-1, with 9 nucleotides matching TRBD2. CDR1 is SGHTA, CDR2 FQGTGA, per germline. The junction had 10 bases not matched to a gene; V was cut back by 1 base and J by 9 bases. The CDR3 loop spans 16 amino acids. CDR3 in DNA: TGTGCCAGCAGCTTAAGGTTTAGCGGGAGCGGGGGTGAGCAGTTCTTC. Translating it yields CASSLRFSGSGGEQFF.

V and J are TRBV28 and TRBJ2-1, with D possibly TRBD1 on 5 matching bases. Trimming took off 7 bases at V and 6 bases at J, with 10 bases between the two ends. The CDR3 loop spans 12 amino acids. Germline assignment: CDR1 MDHEN and CDR2 SYDVKM. The CDR3 region has the DNA TGTGCCAGCAATTTTGACAGCAATGAGCAGTTCTTC. Protein: CASNFDSNEQFF.

The sample holds many counts of this clonotype. The rearrangement joins TRBV4-3 to TRBJ2-5; D might be TRBD1 (6 bases). The CDR3 length is 16 residues. V was shortened by 1 base and J by 1 base, with 13 bases between the two germline ends. The V gene's germline CDR1 is LGHNA and CDR2 YSLEER. This CDR3 is CASSQARGGFQETQYF. As DNA, the CDR3 is TGCGCCAGCAGCCAAGCCAGGGGTGGGTTCCAAGAGACCCAGTACTTC.

This clonotype showed up many times. The chain uses TRBV20-1 and TRBJ2-1; 9 positions match TRBD2. Per the germline V gene, CDR1 is DFQATT and CDR2 is SNEGSKA (reference sequence). The CDR3 consists of 18 residues. V lost 3 bases, J lost 0 bases, and 12 bases stayed unmatched. CDR3 residues: CSARSAPSGVFSYNEQFF. The CDR3 region has the DNA TGCAGTGCTAGGTCCGCCCCTAGCGGGGTCTTCTCCTACAATGAGCAGTTCTTC.

This clonotype was seen ten or more times. V usage is TRBV20-1 and J usage is TRBJ2-1; TRBD2 matches at 11 bases. Germline-derived CDR1 and CDR2 are DFQATT and SNEGSKA (reference sequence). V lost 5 bases, J lost 7 bases, and 7 bases stayed unmatched. This CDR3 contains 14 residues. The CDR3 bases are TGCAGTGCTCCCCCGGGACTAGCGGCTAATGAGCAGTTCTTC. Its protein product is CSAPPGLAANEQFF.

The sample holds many counts of this clonotype. The chain couples TRBV7-2 to TRBJ2-5; TRBD2 aligns across 11 bases. The ends lost 1 base at V and 5 bases at J; junction bases unmatched: 3. Germline loops: CDR1 SGHTA, CDR2 FQGNSA. CDR3 length equals 15 residues. The CDR3 nucleotides read TGTGCCAGCAGCTTAGAGGCTAGCGGGAGGGAGACCCAGTACTTC. Protein sequence: CASSLEASGRETQYF.

There are a few counts of this clonotype. This sequence joins TRBV14 and TRBJ2-7; TRBD1 might be the D (5 bases). CDR3 size: 13 residues. The V end was cut by 7 bases, the J end by 3 bases, with 13 bases between. Germline lookup yields CDR1 SGHDN and CDR2 FVKESK. The CDR3: CASNVGAGYEQYF. The CDR3 DNA follows: TGTGCCAGCAACGTAGGGGCAGGCTACGAGCAGTACTTC. The variable domain in full, completed from reference TRBV14 and TRBJ2-7, reads EAGVTQFPSHSVIEKGQTVTLRCDPISGHDNLYWYRRVMGKEIKFLLHFVKESKQDESGMPNNRFLAERTGGTYSTLKVQPAELEDSGVYFCASNVGAGYEQYFGPGTRLTVT.